The 11 T cell receptor beta chains presented below share a single source sample, sequenced in a study of monozygotic twins with cystic fibrosis. Some clones are missing from TCRdb's copy, which holds only in-frame ones; the method was immunoSEQ multiplex PCR. The data contain about 14,000 clones, 90% to 95% of them singletons. Sequenced sample: blood. All receptors come from a girl aged 2 to 10 with cystic fibrosis.

This clone was detected only a few times. The chain employs TRBV5-5 and TRBJ1-2; TRBD1 might be the D (6 bases). The CDR3 consists of 15 residues. Looked up from germline, CDR1 is SGHKS and CDR2 is YYEKEE (reference sequence). V lost 4 bases, J lost 4 bases, and 17 bases lay in between. As DNA, the CDR3 is TGTGCCAGCAGCGTTAACAGGGAATTAGTCTATGGCTACACCTTC. As protein: CASSVNRELVYGYTF.

This rearrangement joins TRBV30 to TRBJ2-1; D may match TRBD1 or TRBD2 (6 bases each). V was trimmed by 6 bases and J by 4 bases, leaving 13 bases between them. Germline V CDR1 and CDR2: GTSNPN, SVGIG (reference sequence). The CDR3 sequence is 13 residues long. The CDR3: CACAEGGYNEQFF. In nucleotides, the CDR3 is TGTGCCTGCGCGGAAGGGGGGTACAATGAGCAGTTCTTC.

The J gene is TRBJ1-1, the V gene TRBV19; D is unresolved. The CDR3 consists of 13 residues. CDR1 LNHDA and CDR2 SQIVND come from the germline V gene (reference sequence). The V gene lost 1 base and the J gene lost 0 bases, with 3 bases spanning the gap. The CDR3 loop is CASSIVMNTEAFF. In DNA, the CDR3 is TGTGCCAGTAGTATAGTAATGAACACTGAAGCTTTCTTT. The full variable domain, rest sourced from reference TRBV19 and TRBJ1-1, is DGGITQSPKYLFRKEGQNVTLSCEQNLNHDAMYWYRQDPGQGLRLIYYSQIVNDFQKGDIAEGYSVSREKKESFPLTVTSAQKNPTAFYLCASSIVMNTEAFFGQGTRLTVV.

The CDR3 spells CSGRPGRSTNEKLFF. The CDR3 DNA is TGCAGCGGTCGACCGGGGCGCTCAACTAATGAAAAACTGTTTTTT. This chain uses TRBV29-1 with TRBJ1-4; maybe TRBD1 (5 bases). Trimming removed 7 bases from V and 0 bases from J, with 15 bases in between. This CDR3 is built from 15 residues. Germline V gives CDR1 SQVTM, CDR2 ANQGSEA.

The V and J genes are TRBV5-1 and TRBJ2-3; TRBD2 agrees at 9 bases. CDR3 length: 18 amino acids. The trim removed 0 bases at V and 0 bases at J, leaving 8 bases unmatched. Looked up from germline, CDR1 is SGHRS and CDR2 is YFSETQ. CDR3 in DNA: TGCGCCAGCAGCTTGGTGCCTAGCGGGGAAGCTAGCACAGATACGCAGTATTTT. Amino acid sequence: CASSLVPSGEASTDTQYF. The entire variable domain, with the rest obtained from reference TRBV5-1 and TRBJ2-3, is as follows: KAGVTQTPRYLIKTRGQQVTLSCSPISGHRSVSWYQQTPGQGLQFLFEYFSETQRNKGNFPGRFSGRQFSNSRSEMNVSTLELGDSALYLCASSLVPSGEASTDTQYFGPGTRLTVL.

The V gene is TRBV16, the J gene TRBJ2-7; possibly TRBD1 for D (6 bases). Germline CDR1 is KGHSY and CDR2 is FQNENV. V lost 5 bases, J lost 4 bases, and 9 bases lay in between. The CDR3 loop spans 12 amino acids. The CDR3 bases are TGTGCCAGCAGCGGGGGCACGTACGAGCAGTACTTC. As protein: CASSGGTYEQYF.

This clone was observed a single time. An end of the junction differs from the germline gene, which may be a read error. This chain uses TRBV7-8 with TRBJ1-5, with D tentatively TRBD1 (5 bases). CDR3 length: 16 amino acids. Per germline, CDR1 SGHVS and CDR2 FQNEAQ. CDR3 coding DNA: TGTGCCAGCAGCCTAGCGGGGGGGAGAAGCAATCAGCCCCAGCATTTT. This gives the protein CASSLAGGRSNQPQHF.

This sequence joins TRBV11-2 and TRBJ2-1; TRBD2 might be the D (6 bases). The CDR3 sequence is 17 residues long. Germline V gene sequence: CDR1 SGHAT, CDR2 FQNNGV. V lost 6 bases and J 0 bases, leaving 18 bases between the germline ends. CDR3 sequence: CASSPFGGRSSYNEQFF. The DNA of the CDR3 is TGTGCCAGCAGTCCATTCGGAGGGCGGAGCTCCTACAATGAGCAGTTCTTC.

The CDR3 loop is CASSLFRTEAFF. The CDR3 nucleotides read TGTGCCAGCAGCTTGTTCAGGACTGAAGCTTTCTTT. The V and J genes are TRBV5-8 and TRBJ1-1; D is uncertain. The V end was cut by 1 base, the J end by 5 bases, with 6 bases between. The CDR3 extends over 12 amino acids. The germline gives CDR1 SGHTS, CDR2 YDEGEE.

This CDR3 reads CASSPGDLYQPQHF. As DNA, the CDR3 is TGTGCCAGCTCACCAGGGGACCTATATCAGCCCCAGCATTTT. The chain links TRBV18 to TRBJ1-5; a weak D match, TRBD1 (5 bases). There are 14 residues in the CDR3. Germline lookup yields CDR1 KGHSH and CDR2 LQKENI. The germline V and J ends were trimmed by 2 bases and 5 bases, with 10 bases remaining between them. The entire variable domain, with the rest obtained from reference TRBV18 and TRBJ1-5, is as follows: NAGVMQNPRHLVRRRGQEARLRCSPMKGHSHVYWYRQLPEEGLKFMVYLQKENIIDESGMPKERFSAEFPKEGPSILRIQQVVRGDSAAYFCASSPGDLYQPQHFGDGTRLSIL.

V is TRBV9 and J is TRBJ1-3, with D maybe TRBD1 (5 bases). The V and J ends lost 0 bases and 7 bases respectively, with 17 bases between them. The CDR3 runs 16 residues. Germline V lookup: CDR1 SGDLS, CDR2 YYNGEE. The CDR3 loop reads CASSVAPQGGRNTIYF. In DNA form, the CDR3 reads TGTGCCAGCAGCGTAGCTCCCCAGGGTGGCCGGAACACCATATATTTT.